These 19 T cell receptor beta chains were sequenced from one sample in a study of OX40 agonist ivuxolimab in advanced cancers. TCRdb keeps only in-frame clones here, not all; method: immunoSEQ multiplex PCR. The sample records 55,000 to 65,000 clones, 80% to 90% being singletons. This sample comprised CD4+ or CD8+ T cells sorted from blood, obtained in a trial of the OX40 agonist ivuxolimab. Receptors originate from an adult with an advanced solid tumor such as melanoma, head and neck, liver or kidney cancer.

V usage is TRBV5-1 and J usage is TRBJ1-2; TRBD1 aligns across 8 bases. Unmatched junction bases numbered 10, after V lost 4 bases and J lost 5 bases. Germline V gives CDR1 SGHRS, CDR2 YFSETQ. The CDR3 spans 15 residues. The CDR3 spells CASSTAGGSGYGYTF. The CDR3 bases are TGCGCCAGCAGCACCGCAGGGGGCTCCGGGTATGGCTACACCTTC.

CDR3 sequence (DNA): TGCGCCAGTCGAGAACAGGAGGTCGATGGCTACACCTTC. Translating gives CASREQEVDGYTF. This rearrangement joins TRBV5-1 to TRBJ1-2; D might be TRBD1 (5 bases). There are 13 residues in the CDR3. The germline V gene encodes CDR1 SGHRS and CDR2 YFSETQ. V dropped 8 bases and J dropped 6 bases, with 17 bases sitting between them.

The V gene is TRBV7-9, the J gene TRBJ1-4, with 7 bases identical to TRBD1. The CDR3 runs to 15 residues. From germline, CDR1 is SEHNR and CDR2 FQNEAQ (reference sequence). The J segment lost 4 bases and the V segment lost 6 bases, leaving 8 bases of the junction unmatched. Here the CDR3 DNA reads TGTGCCAGCAGTTCGCCAGGGGGAGGTAATGAAAAACTGTTTTTT. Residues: CASSSPGGGNEKLFF.

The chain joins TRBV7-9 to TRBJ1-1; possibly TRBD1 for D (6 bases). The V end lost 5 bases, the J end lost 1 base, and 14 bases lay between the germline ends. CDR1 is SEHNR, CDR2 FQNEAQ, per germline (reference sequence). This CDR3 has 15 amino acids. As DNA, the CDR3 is TGTGCCAGCAGCCCCCAACAGGGCGCGAACACTGAAGCTTTCTTT. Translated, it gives CASSPQQGANTEAFF.

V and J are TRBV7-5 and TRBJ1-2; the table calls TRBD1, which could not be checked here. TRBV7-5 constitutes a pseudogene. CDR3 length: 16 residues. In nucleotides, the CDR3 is TGTGCCAGAAGCTCCGAGGACAGGGTTTTTGGCTATGGCTACACCTTC. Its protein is CARSSEDRVFGYGYTF.

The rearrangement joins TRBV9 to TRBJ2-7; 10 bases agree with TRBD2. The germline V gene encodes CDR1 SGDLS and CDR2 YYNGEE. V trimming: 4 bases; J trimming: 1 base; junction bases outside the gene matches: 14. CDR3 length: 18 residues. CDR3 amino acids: CASSPQLGAGGPSYEQYF. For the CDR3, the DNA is TGTGCCAGCAGCCCCCAGTTGGGAGCGGGAGGGCCTTCCTACGAGCAGTACTTC. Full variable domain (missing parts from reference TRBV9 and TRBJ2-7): DSGVTQTPKHLITATGQRVTLRCSPRSGDLSVYWYQQSLDQGLQFLIQYYNGEERAKGNILERFSAQQFPDLHSELNLSSLELGDSALYFCASSPQLGAGGPSYEQYFGPGTRLTVT.

CDR3 amino acids: CASSKTPLDRNQPQHF. The CDR3 DNA reads as TGCGCCAGCAGCAAAACGCCGCTAGACAGAAATCAGCCCCAGCATTTT. This chain uses TRBV4-1 with TRBJ1-5; the D gene is possibly TRBD1 (5 bases). V lost 5 bases to trimming and J lost 4 bases, with 18 bases between them. CDR3 length: 16 residues. Germline V lookup: CDR1 MGHRA, CDR2 YSYEKL.

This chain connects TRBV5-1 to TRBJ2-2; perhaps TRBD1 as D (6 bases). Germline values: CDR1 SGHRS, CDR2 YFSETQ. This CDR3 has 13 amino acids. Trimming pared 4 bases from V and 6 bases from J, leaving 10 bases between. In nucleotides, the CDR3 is TGCGCCAGCAGCGTACAGGGTCCCGGGGAGCTGTTTTTT. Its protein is CASSVQGPGELFF.

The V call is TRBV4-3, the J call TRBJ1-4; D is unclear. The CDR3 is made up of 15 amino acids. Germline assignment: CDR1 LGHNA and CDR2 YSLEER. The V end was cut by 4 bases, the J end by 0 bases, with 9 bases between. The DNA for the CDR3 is TGCGCCAGCAGCCTTTCCGTTGCAACTAATGAAAAACTGTTTTTT. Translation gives CASSLSVATNEKLFF.

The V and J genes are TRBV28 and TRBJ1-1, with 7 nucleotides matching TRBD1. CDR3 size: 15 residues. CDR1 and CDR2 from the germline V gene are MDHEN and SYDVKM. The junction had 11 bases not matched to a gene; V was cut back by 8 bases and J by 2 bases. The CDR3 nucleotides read TGTGCCAGCCCACCACGGCCAGGGGGAAACACTGAAGCTTTCTTT. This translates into CASPPRPGGNTEAFF.

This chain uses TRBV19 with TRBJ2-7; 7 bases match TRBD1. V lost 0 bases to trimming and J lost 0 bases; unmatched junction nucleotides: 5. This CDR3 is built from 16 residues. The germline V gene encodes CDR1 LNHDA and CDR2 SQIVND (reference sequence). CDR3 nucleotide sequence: TGTGCCAGTAGTATAGAGAGGACAGGATACTCCTACGAGCAGTACTTC. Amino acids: CASSIERTGYSYEQYF.

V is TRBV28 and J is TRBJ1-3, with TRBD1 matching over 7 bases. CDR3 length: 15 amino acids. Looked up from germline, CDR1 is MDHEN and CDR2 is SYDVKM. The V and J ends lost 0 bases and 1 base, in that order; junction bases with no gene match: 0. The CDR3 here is CASSLWTGSGNTIYF. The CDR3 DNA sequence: TGTGCCAGCAGTTTATGGACAGGGTCTGGAAACACCATATATTTT.

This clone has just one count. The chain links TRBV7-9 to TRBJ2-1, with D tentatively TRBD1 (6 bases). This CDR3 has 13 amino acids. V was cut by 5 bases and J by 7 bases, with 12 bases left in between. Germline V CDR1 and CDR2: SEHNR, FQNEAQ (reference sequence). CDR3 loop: CASSNRVGNEQFF. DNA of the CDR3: TGTGCCAGCAGCAACAGGGTCGGGAATGAGCAGTTCTTC.

The CDR3 spells CAWSVGAGRDQPQHF. The CDR3 DNA sequence: TGTGCCTGGAGTGTGGGGGCAGGAAGGGATCAGCCCCAGCATTTT. The V gene is TRBV30, the J gene TRBJ1-5; weak D call: TRBD1 (6 bases). This CDR3 comprises 15 residues. The V end lost 0 bases, the J end lost 5 bases, and 14 bases lay between the germline ends. Germline loops: CDR1 GTSNPN, CDR2 SVGIG (reference sequence).

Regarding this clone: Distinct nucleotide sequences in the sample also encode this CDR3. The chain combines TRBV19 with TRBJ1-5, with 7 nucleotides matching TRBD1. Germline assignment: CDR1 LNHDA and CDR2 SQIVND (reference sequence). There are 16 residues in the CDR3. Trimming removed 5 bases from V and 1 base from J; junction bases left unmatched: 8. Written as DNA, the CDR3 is TGTGCCAGTAGTCCCCGACAGGGAAACAGCAATCAGCCCCAGCATTTT. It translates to CASSPRQGNSNQPQHF. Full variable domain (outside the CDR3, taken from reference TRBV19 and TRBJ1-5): DGGITQSPKYLFRKEGQNVTLSCEQNLNHDAMYWYRQDPGQGLRLIYYSQIVNDFQKGDIAEGYSVSREKKESFPLTVTSAQKNPTAFYLCASSPRQGNSNQPQHFGDGTRLSIL.

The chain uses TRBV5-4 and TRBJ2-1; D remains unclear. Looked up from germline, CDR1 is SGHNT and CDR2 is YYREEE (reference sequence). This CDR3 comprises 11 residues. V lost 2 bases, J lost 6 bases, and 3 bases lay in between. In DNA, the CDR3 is TGTGCCAGCAGCTTCGGCAATGAGCAGTTCTTC. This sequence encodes CASSFGNEQFF.

In nucleotides, the CDR3 is TGCAGCGTTTTGAGGTTACGGGGCTATGGCTACACCTTC. Translating gives CSVLRLRGYGYTF. The V gene is TRBV29-1, the J gene TRBJ1-2; D gene unclear. The germline gives CDR1 SQVTM, CDR2 ANQGSEA. V lost 5 bases, J lost 4 bases, and 14 bases lay in between. The CDR3 spans 13 residues. The entire variable domain, with the rest obtained from reference TRBV29-1 and TRBJ1-2, is as follows: SAVISQKPSRDICQRGTSLTIQCQVDSQVTMMFWYRQQPGQSLTLIATANQGSEATYESGFVIDKFPISRPNLTFSTLTVSNMSPEDSSIYLCSVLRLRGYGYTFGSGTRLTVV.

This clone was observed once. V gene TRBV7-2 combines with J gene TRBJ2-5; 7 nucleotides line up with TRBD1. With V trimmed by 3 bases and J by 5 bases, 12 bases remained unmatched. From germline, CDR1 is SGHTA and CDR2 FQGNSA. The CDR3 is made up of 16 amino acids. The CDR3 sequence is CASSFQPDRPAETQYF. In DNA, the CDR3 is TGTGCCAGCAGCTTCCAACCGGACAGGCCAGCGGAGACCCAGTACTTC.

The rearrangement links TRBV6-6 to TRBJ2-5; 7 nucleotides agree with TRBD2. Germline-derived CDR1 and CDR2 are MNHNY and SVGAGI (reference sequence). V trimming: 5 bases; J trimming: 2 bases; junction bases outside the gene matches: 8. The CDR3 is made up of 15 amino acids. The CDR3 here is CASSGLGGRQETQYF. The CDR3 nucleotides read TGTGCCAGCAGTGGACTAGGAGGGAGGCAAGAGACCCAGTACTTC.